This TCR beta chain originates from a study of radiation and T cells in renal cell carcinoma. Study results and caveats: No pretreatment tumor biopsies were available for baseline clonotypes.

The table came from immunoSEQ multiplex PCR; TCRdb's copy has only in-frame clones and leaves some out. The sample includes around 77,000 clones, less than 85% of them seen just once. Time point of the sample: blood 4 weeks post-SBRT, at nephrectomy. The treatment here: 15 Gy SBRT to primary tumor, nephrectomy 4 weeks later. Of note for this clone: The antigen remains unidentified.

The source of this sequence is an older woman with renal cell carcinoma. Sequencing was performed on blood, taken from a patient whose treatment included radiotherapy and nephrectomy.

The CDR3 loop reads CASSPEGQVAYTEAFF. The CDR3 nucleotides are TGTGCCAGCTCACCGGAGGGGCAGGTCGCGTACACTGAAGCTTTCTTT. The rearrangement joins TRBV18 to TRBJ1-1; a weak D match, TRBD1 (5 bases). This CDR3 has 16 residues. Trimming cost V 3 bases and J 3 bases, with 17 bases left between them. CDR1 and CDR2 (germline): KGHSH, LQKENI.